The 4 T cell receptor beta chains reported below all come from one sample, sequenced in a study of blood T cell repertoires in COVID-19. Libraries were prepared by immunoSEQ multiplex PCR; TCRdb keeps only in-frame clonotypes and omits some of them. This table holds 150,000 to 200,000 clones, 80% to 95% found once. Sequencing used peripheral blood. These receptors came from a man in his fifties or sixties with acute or convalescent COVID-19.

V and J are TRBV9 and TRBJ1-3; 7 bases line up with TRBD1. The CDR3 spans 15 residues. In germline, CDR1 is SGDLS, CDR2 YYNGEE. The V gene end was trimmed by 3 bases and the J gene end by 9 bases; junction bases not matched to a gene: 12. Written as DNA, the CDR3 is TGTGCCAGCAGCGCGGTGGGACAGTCTGAAGCCACCATATATTTT. Protein: CASSAVGQSEATIYF.

This sequence joins TRBV5-1 and TRBJ1-4; D is perhaps TRBD1 (6 bases). The CDR3 has 13 residues. The germline CDR1 and CDR2 sequences are SGHRS and YFSETQ. The ends were cut back, 6 bases at V and 5 bases at J, with 11 bases in the middle. In DNA form, the CDR3 reads TGCGCCAGCACGGCAGGGGTAAATGAAAAACTGTTTTTT. It translates to CASTAGVNEKLFF.

The chain recombines TRBV23-1 with TRBJ2-6; 9 positions agree with TRBD1. TRBV23-1 is an ORF, with its function uncertain. This CDR3 has 19 residues. V shed 7 bases, J shed 0 bases, and the junction held 13 bases outside the gene matches. This CDR3 is CASIPGQGLADSGANVLTF. The CDR3 DNA reads TGCGCCAGCATACCGGGACAGGGCCTCGCTGACTCTGGGGCCAACGTCCTGACTTTC.

This chain connects TRBV27 to TRBJ2-2, with D maybe TRBD2 (6 bases). Per germline, CDR1 MNHEY and CDR2 SMNVEV (reference sequence). V was clipped by 7 bases and J by 6 bases, with 18 bases between them. The CDR3 has 15 amino acids. The CDR3 region has the DNA TGTGCCAGCACTCCTGCCCTCGGGACTCCCGGGGAGCTGTTTTTT. As protein: CASTPALGTPGELFF.